This entry is about one T cell receptor beta chain. Some clones are missing from TCRdb's copy, which holds only in-frame ones; the method was immunoSEQ multiplex PCR. The table shows fewer than 120,000 clones, with roughly 87% occurring only once. These data come from a study of cytomegalovirus exposure and HLA in healthy donors. Material: PBMCs. The source is a woman between 18 and 30 years old in good health and CMV-seronegative.

CDR3 coding DNA: TGCACCAGCAGCCAAGATTCGGGTCCGAGCTCCTACAATGAGCAGTTCTTC. This encodes CTSSQDSGPSSYNEQFF. The V gene is TRBV1, the J gene TRBJ2-1; the table gives TRBD2 as D, unverified against the DNA. TRBV1 is designated a pseudogene. This CDR3 has 17 amino acids.